The next 31 T cell receptor beta chains were all read from a single sample in a study of blood T cells in healthy people across ages. Through a sample-barcoded 5' primer and a J-beta primer mix, a second PCR was run for about 6 to 11 cycles. TCRdb analysed the 5' RACE reads with MiXCR anew, one entry per CDR3 protein. The top ten clones hold roughly 8% of a sample with about 1.7 million distinct CDR3 sequences, 25% to 30% of them seen once. Material: blood. The receptors shown here come from a woman aged 30 to 39 in good health.

In regard to this clonotype: A much bigger clone sits one base away, suggesting this may be a read error. The genes are TRBV5-1 and TRBJ2-5; D is possibly TRBD2 (6 bases). This CDR3 has 15 amino acids. The germline V gene encodes CDR1 SGHRS and CDR2 YFSETQ. The CDR3 coding sequence is TGCGCCAGCAGCTTGGTTAGCGGATTACGAGAGACCCTGTACTTC. Protein sequence: CASSLVSGLRETLYF.

The J gene is TRBJ2-7, the V gene TRBV14; no definite D call. Germline V gene data show CDR1 as SGHDN and CDR2 as FVKESK. This CDR3 is built from 12 residues. Trimming removed 3 bases at V and 8 bases at J, with 11 bases between. The CDR3 nucleotides read TGTGCCAGCAGCCACACGTCGTACAAGCAGTACTTC. It specifies CASSHTSYKQYF.

This clonotype has at least ten counts. V and J are TRBV20-1 and TRBJ2-2; D not certain. Germline loops: CDR1 DFQATT, CDR2 SNEGSKA (reference sequence). V was clipped by 3 bases and J by 4 bases, with 9 bases between them. This CDR3 comprises 13 residues. The DNA of the CDR3 is TGCAGTGCTAGTGTGGGCTCCACCGGGGAGCTGTTTTTT. Residues: CSASVGSTGELFF.

This clonotype has only a few counts. The chain combines TRBV12-3 or TRBV12-4 with TRBJ2-3, with D unresolved. This CDR3 spans 13 amino acids. Trimming took off 5 bases at V and 9 bases at J, with 15 bases between the two ends. The CDR3 DNA reads TGTGCCAGCAGTCCGACCAGTCCAGGAACGCAGTATTTT. Protein: CASSPTSPGTQYF.

The rearrangement uses TRBV5-1 and TRBJ2-3; a weak D match, TRBD1 (5 bases). Germline assignment: CDR1 SGHRS and CDR2 YFSETQ. The CDR3 extends over 14 amino acids. Trimming took 3 bases from V and 6 from J, leaving 14 bases between them. This CDR3 is CASSSGLPYDTQYF. CDR3 sequence (DNA): TGCGCCAGCAGCTCAGGGCTCCCCTACGATACGCAGTATTTT.

This clonotype was detected ten times or more. J is TRBJ2-7 and V is TRBV5-5, with D possibly being TRBD1 or TRBD2 (6 bases each). The V gene lost 4 bases and the J gene lost 6 bases, with 14 bases spanning the gap. The V gene's germline CDR1 is SGHKS and CDR2 YYEKEE (reference sequence). The CDR3 sequence is 13 residues long. In nucleotides, the CDR3 is TGTGCCAGCAGCCAGGGGACCGGGAGCGAGCAGTACTTC. This gives the protein CASSQGTGSEQYF. The full variable domain, completed using reference TRBV5-5 and TRBJ2-7, is DAGVTQSPTHLIKTRGQQVTLRCSPISGHKSVSWYQQVLGQGPQFIFQYYEKEERGRGNFPDRFSARQFPNYSSELNVNALLLGDSALYLCASSQGTGSEQYFGPGTRLTVT.

This clonotype has at least ten counts. This chain joins TRBV4-3 and TRBJ1-2; the D is unclear. With 0 bases removed from V and 3 bases from J, the gap between germline ends came to 8 bases. The CDR3 contains 14 residues. Germline CDR1 reads LGHNA; CDR2 reads YSLEER. CDR3 residues: CASSQEWRHYGYTF. The CDR3 bases are TGCGCCAGCAGCCAAGAGTGGAGACACTATGGCTACACCTTC.

The chain uses TRBV20-1 and TRBJ1-2, with a possible D match to TRBD1 (5 bases). Trimming took off 0 bases at V and 8 bases at J, with 13 bases between the two ends. Germline-derived CDR1 and CDR2 are DFQATT and SNEGSKA (reference sequence). The CDR3 has 13 residues. CDR3 DNA: TGCAGTGCTAGAGATCCGACAGCGGGGGGCTACACCTTC. Its translation: CSARDPTAGGYTF.

In the case of this clonotype: This could be a read error, since a much larger clone is one nucleotide away. The gene calls are TRBV7-9 and TRBJ2-5; D remains ambiguous. The CDR3 contains 15 residues. Per the germline V gene, CDR1 is SEHNR and CDR2 is FQNEAQ (reference sequence). CDR3 region: CASSPSDHEYYEQDF. The CDR3 region has the DNA TGTGCCAGCAGCCCATCCGATCATGAGTACTACGAGCAGGACTTC.

This chain links TRBV16 with TRBJ1-5; D remains unclear. Trimming left V 1 base short and J 2 bases short, with 6 bases between. Germline CDR1 is KGHSY and CDR2 is FQNENV. CDR3 length: 14 residues. This CDR3 is CASSQLRGNQPQHF. CDR3 in DNA: TGTGCCAGCAGCCAATTGAGGGGCAATCAGCCCCAGCATTTT.

In this sample, this clonotype turned up many times. DNA for the CDR3: TGTGCCAGCAGGCCGGGACAGGGATTCGACGAGCAGTACTTC. As protein: CASRPGQGFDEQYF. V is TRBV6-1 and J is TRBJ2-7, with 9 bases identical to TRBD1. Germline CDR1 and CDR2: MNHNS and SASEGT. This CDR3 has 14 residues. With V trimmed by 6 bases and J by 5 bases, 8 bases remained unmatched.

The V and J genes are TRBV14 and TRBJ1-3; possible D gene TRBD1, 5 bases. V was shortened by 0 bases and J by 2 bases, with 14 bases between the two germline ends. In germline, CDR1 is SGHDN, CDR2 FVKESK. This CDR3 has 17 residues. CDR3 DNA: TGTGCCAGCAGCCAAGAGGCCCGAAAAGGGGCTGGAAACACCATATATTTT. Translation gives CASSQEARKGAGNTIYF.

This chain links TRBV29-1 with TRBJ2-1; 8 nucleotides line up with TRBD2. The J segment lost 2 bases and the V segment lost 1 base, leaving 13 bases of the junction unmatched. The length of the CDR3 is 18 residues. Germline V gene lookup returns CDR1 SQVTM and CDR2 ANQGSEA. The CDR3 DNA reads TGCAGCGTTGAAGGGTTTATCCGTACGGGGGGGGCCTACAATGAGCAGTTCTTC. Translating it yields CSVEGFIRTGGAYNEQFF.

In DNA form, the CDR3 reads TGTGCCAGCAGCCAAGAGGGTTGGGGCGCAGGGTACAATCAGCCCCAGCATTTT. Residues: CASSQEGWGAGYNQPQHF. The chain uses TRBV3-1 and TRBJ1-5; D is perhaps TRBD1 (5 bases). V shed 0 bases and J shed 3 bases, with 18 bases lying between them. CDR1 is LGHDT, CDR2 YNNKEL, per germline (reference sequence). This CDR3 region has 18 residues.

This clonotype has a single count. V and J are TRBV20-1 and TRBJ1-2, with D possibly matching TRBD1 (6 bases). Germline lookup yields CDR1 DFQATT and CDR2 SNEGSKA (reference sequence). The CDR3 is 15 residues long. Deletions cut 0 bases from V and 2 bases from J, with 13 bases between. The DNA for the CDR3 is TGCAGTGCTAGAGAGCCCCGCCAGGGGAACTATGGCTACACCTTC. This translates into CSAREPRQGNYGYTF.

This clonotype was recorded at least ten times. The chain employs TRBV7-2 and TRBJ2-1, with TRBD2 matching over 7 bases. The CDR3 contains 16 residues. Per the germline V gene, CDR1 is SGHTA and CDR2 is FQGNSA. V gave up 2 bases and J gave up 7 bases; unmatched junction bases: 11. DNA for the CDR3: TGTGCCAGCAGCTTATCCCGCCTAGCGGAGAGGAATGAGCAGTTCTTC. Amino acids: CASSLSRLAERNEQFF.

This chain connects TRBV7-3 to TRBJ2-1; D gene ambiguous. CDR1 SGHTA and CDR2 FQGTGA come from the germline V gene. CDR3 length equals 16 residues. V lost 4 bases to trimming and J lost 7 bases, with 20 bases between them. The CDR3 sequence: CASSYKPLSDQNEQFF. The CDR3 DNA is TGTGCCAGCAGCTATAAGCCCCTCAGTGACCAAAATGAGCAGTTCTTC.

The chain has TRBV7-9 and TRBJ2-1; 11 nucleotides line up with TRBD2. CDR3 length: 15 amino acids. V shed 5 bases, J shed 9 bases, and the junction held 9 bases outside the gene matches. Germline V lookup: CDR1 SEHNR, CDR2 FQNEAQ (reference sequence). CDR3 DNA: TGTGCCAGCAGCAAAGGGACTAGCGGAATTACTGAGCAGTTCTTC. This codes for CASSKGTSGITEQFF.

This clonotype was detected many times. The gene calls are TRBV18 and TRBJ2-5, with a tentative D call TRBD1 (5 bases). This CDR3 is 14 amino acids long. The germline V and J ends were trimmed by 3 bases and 5 bases, with 13 bases remaining between them. Germline V gene data show CDR1 as KGHSH and CDR2 as LQKENI. CDR3 region: CASSPQSGSETQYF. The DNA for the CDR3 is TGTGCCAGCTCACCTCAGTCAGGGTCGGAGACCCAGTACTTC.

CDR3 residues: CASSPRGDGPYEQYF. The DNA of the CDR3 is TGCGCCAGCAGCCCCAGGGGGGATGGGCCCTACGAGCAGTACTTC. The chain links TRBV5-1 to TRBJ2-7; the D gene is possibly TRBD1 (7 bases). V gave up 4 bases and J gave up 2 bases, with 16 bases separating them. CDR3 size: 15 residues. Germline CDR1 is SGHRS and CDR2 is YFSETQ.

This clonotype was seen ten or more times. V usage is TRBV20-1 and J usage is TRBJ2-4; D unresolved. Germline values: CDR1 DFQATT, CDR2 SNEGSKA (reference sequence). The V gene lost 3 bases and the J gene lost 3 bases, with 9 bases spanning the gap. The CDR3 covers 13 residues. The CDR3 here is CSASLYSKNIQYF. CDR3 nucleotides: TGCAGTGCTAGCTTGTACAGCAAAAACATTCAGTACTTC.

This chain joins TRBV20-1 and TRBJ2-2, with a tentative D call TRBD1 (6 bases). The V end lost 0 bases, the J end lost 4 bases, and 9 bases lay between the germline ends. This CDR3 region has 14 residues. Germline CDR1 DFQATT, CDR2 SNEGSKA (reference sequence). The CDR3 region has the DNA TGCAGTGCTAGAGACAGGGGTAGCACCGGGGAGCTGTTTTTT. Protein sequence: CSARDRGSTGELFF.

DNA of the CDR3: TGCGCCAGCAGCCTGGGGCCGATAACGACCGGGGAGCTGTTTTTT. Its protein product is CASSLGPITTGELFF. This rearrangement joins TRBV5-1 to TRBJ2-2, with D maybe TRBD1 (5 bases). The CDR3 loop spans 15 amino acids. The germline gives CDR1 SGHRS, CDR2 YFSETQ. V lost 4 bases and J lost 5, with 15 bases in between.

This clonotype was seen only a few times. V usage is TRBV6-6 and J usage is TRBJ2-7; possible D gene TRBD1, 5 bases. V lost 7 bases and J lost 3, with 10 bases in between. CDR3 length equals 12 residues. Germline values: CDR1 MNHNY, CDR2 SVGAGI (reference sequence). The CDR3 DNA follows: TGTGCCAGCACGAACAGGCTCTACGAGCAGTACTTC. Amino acids: CASTNRLYEQYF.

This clonotype was picked up a small number of times. V and J are TRBV19 and TRBJ2-5; the D is unclear. The germline V and J ends were trimmed by 4 bases and 3 bases, with 6 bases remaining between them. Germline V gene lookup returns CDR1 LNHDA and CDR2 SQIVND (reference sequence). The CDR3 spans 12 residues. For the CDR3, the DNA is TGTGCCAGTAGTACGACGGAAGAGACCCAGTACTTC. The encoded protein is CASSTTEETQYF.

This clonotype was counted only a few times. A much larger clone lies a single base off, so this may be a read error. The chain uses TRBV21-1 and TRBJ2-5; TRBD1 reflects the table's D call only, with no check against the DNA. TRBV21-1 counts as a pseudogene. CDR3 size: 11 residues. DNA of the CDR3: TGTGCCAGCAAACAGGAAGAGACCCAGTACTTC. Protein sequence: CASKQEETQYF.

This clonotype was detected a few times. The rearrangement joins TRBV7-2 to TRBJ1-5; the D gene is possibly TRBD1 (5 bases). V lost 5 bases and J lost 0, with 11 bases in between. Germline values: CDR1 SGHTA, CDR2 FQGNSA. CDR3 length equals 15 residues. CDR3 bases: TGTGCCAGCAGCACGACAGCATATAGCAATCAGCCCCAGCATTTT. Protein sequence: CASSTTAYSNQPQHF.

This clonotype has just a few counts. V is TRBV7-2 and J is TRBJ2-7; the match to TRBD2 covers 8 bases. The V and J ends lost 6 bases and 2 bases, in that order; junction bases with no gene match: 6. This CDR3 has 14 amino acids. Germline CDR1 reads SGHTA; CDR2 reads FQGNSA. The CDR3 DNA reads TGTGCCAGCAGTACAGGAGCGGGAGCCTACGAGCAGTACTTC. Amino acids: CASSTGAGAYEQYF.

The CDR3 reads CATSDAQGSSYNEQFF. DNA for the CDR3: TGTGCCACCAGTGATGCTCAGGGCAGCTCCTACAATGAGCAGTTCTTC. The rearrangement uses TRBV24-1 and TRBJ2-1; possibly TRBD1 for D (5 bases). This CDR3 comprises 16 residues. Deletions cut 3 bases from V and 0 bases from J, with 11 bases between. Germline V gene lookup returns CDR1 KGHDR and CDR2 SFDVKD.

The chain joins TRBV6-5 to TRBJ1-1, with 8 bases lining up with TRBD1. Per the germline V gene, CDR1 is MNHEY and CDR2 is SVGAGI. The CDR3 has 15 amino acids. The V and J ends lost 5 bases and 1 base, in that order; junction bases with no gene match: 6. CDR3 region: CASSNQGAGNTEAFF. CDR3 coding DNA: TGTGCCAGCAGTAACCAGGGGGCTGGGAACACTGAAGCTTTCTTT.

V is TRBV12-3 or TRBV12-4 and J is TRBJ2-2; 8 bases match TRBD1. The V gene end was trimmed by 4 bases and the J gene end by 10 bases; junction bases not matched to a gene: 5. The CDR3 extends over 13 amino acids. In DNA form, the CDR3 reads TGTGCCAGCAGTTCCGGACAGGGAGCGGAGCTGTTTTTT. This sequence encodes CASSSGQGAELFF.